This is a list of T cell receptor beta chains from one sample in a study of CD8+ T cells in alopecia areata. Sequenced by immunoSEQ multiplex PCR; TCRdb stores in-frame clones only, minus some. The repertoire has around 200,000 clones, roughly 61% of them found once; the top ten carry roughly an eighth. The specimen comprised CD8+ T cells sorted from blood, sampled at week 24, from a patient treated with tofacitinib. The source is a human donor with alopecia areata. Each CDR3 is given with its conserved first and last residue. D genes are given only for firm matches. The size entry is marked missing in some rows and otherwise reads once, few, many or a size class.

V gene,D gene,J gene,clone size,CDR3 protein,CDR3 DNA
TRBV30,NA,TRBJ2-7,NA,CAWGTFYYEQYF,TGTGCCTGGGGGACATTTTACTACGAGCAGTACTTC
TRBV30,NA,TRBJ2-6,NA,CAWSVGAGANVLTF,TGTGCCTGGAGTGTAGGAGCTGGGGCCAACGTCCTGACTTTC
TRBV15,TRBD1,TRBJ1-4,NA,CATSSGTVSTNEKLFF,TGTGCCACCAGCAGCGGGACAGTCTCAACTAATGAAAAACTGTTTTTT
TRBV5-6,NA,TRBJ1-5,NA,CASSREGDSSPGPQHF,TGTGCCAGCAGCCGGGAGGGTGACAGCAGTCCTGGGCCCCAGCATTTT
TRBV29-1,NA,TRBJ2-7,few,CSVEADYEQYF,TGCAGCGTTGAGGCAGACTACGAGCAGTACTTC
TRBV5-1,NA,TRBJ1-1,NA,CASSLARYKDTEAFF,TGCGCCAGCAGCTTGGCTCGGTACAAGGACACTGAAGCTTTCTTT
TRBV12-5,TRBD2,TRBJ2-1,NA,CASGFGSGGYEQFF,TGTGCTAGTGGTTTTGGTAGCGGGGGGTACGAGCAGTTCTTC
TRBV29-1,NA,TRBJ1-4,few,CSVDSGRGNEKLFF,TGCAGCGTTGACTCCGGACGGGGAAATGAAAAACTGTTTTTT
TRBV5-6,NA,TRBJ2-7,NA,CASSLVGFGIWGPLEQYF,TGTGCCAGCAGCTTGGTGGGCTTTGGTATCTGGGGTCCTCTCGAGCAGTACTTC
TRBV7-8,TRBD2,TRBJ2-3,NA,CASRGTSGGTSTDTQYF,TGTGCCAGCAGAGGGACTAGCGGGGGGACTAGCACAGATACGCAGTATTTT
TRBV5-1,NA,TRBJ2-1,few,CASSPRGGRYNEQFF,TGCGCCAGCTCCCCGAGGGGGGGCCGCTACAATGAGCAGTTCTTC
TRBV29-1,NA,TRBJ1-3,NA,CSAVTPSGSGNTIYF,TGCAGCGCAGTAACTCCATCGGGTTCTGGAAACACCATATATTTT
TRBV9,TRBD1,TRBJ1-5,NA,CASSVGQGLNQPQHF,TGTGCCAGCAGCGTCGGACAGGGTCTCAATCAGCCCCAGCATTTT
TRBV30,NA,TRBJ1-2,NA,CAWMEADVYGYTF,TGTGCCTGGATGGAGGCGGATGTCTATGGCTACACCTTC
TRBV5-4,TRBD1,TRBJ1-1,NA,CASSRGQGNTEAFF,TGTGCCAGCAGCAGGGGACAGGGGAACACTGAAGCTTTCTTT
TRBV6-5,NA,TRBJ1-2,NA,CASSPQGLDGYTF,TGTGCCAGCAGTCCACAGGGCTTAGATGGCTACACCTTC
TRBV2,TRBD1,TRBJ2-7,few,CASSEGQGALRKYF,TGTGCCAGCAGTGAGGGACAGGGGGCTTTAAGAAAGTACTTC
TRBV15,NA,TRBJ2-3,NA,CATSTWTSTDYMSPTSTDTQYF,TGTGCCACCAGCACCTGGACTTCGACAGACTACATGAGCCCGACTAGCACAGATACGCAGTATTTT
TRBV4-1,NA,TRBJ2-1,NA,CASSQPGGSGNEQFF,TGCGCCAGCAGCCAACCGGGGGGCTCGGGCAATGAGCAGTTCTTC
TRBV29-1,NA,TRBJ2-7,NA,CSVWGSSYEQYF,TGCAGCGTATGGGGCAGTTCCTACGAGCAGTACTTC
TRBV25-1,NA,TRBJ1-2,once,CASSEWSGSPYTF,TGTGCCAGCAGTGAATGGTCAGGGAGTCCATACACCTTC
TRBV9,NA,TRBJ2-1,NA,CASSVVNNEQFF,TGTGCCAGCAGCGTAGTAAACAATGAGCAGTTCTTC
TRBV25-1,NA,TRBJ1-1,NA,CTSSEEGTMNTEAFF,TGTACCAGCAGTGAAGAGGGGACAATGAACACTGAAGCTTTCTTT
TRBV19,NA,TRBJ2-7,few,CASSPGTGYEQYF,TGTGCCAGTAGTCCCGGGACGGGCTACGAGCAGTACTTC
TRBV7-9,TRBD1,TRBJ2-3,NA,CASSFPPSGTGYTDTQYF,TGTGCCAGCAGCTTTCCTCCGAGTGGGACAGGTTACACAGATACGCAGTATTTT
TRBV7-9,NA,TRBJ2-7,NA,CASSSDGTPVYEQYF,TGTGCCAGCAGCTCTGACGGGACACCCGTCTACGAGCAGTACTTC